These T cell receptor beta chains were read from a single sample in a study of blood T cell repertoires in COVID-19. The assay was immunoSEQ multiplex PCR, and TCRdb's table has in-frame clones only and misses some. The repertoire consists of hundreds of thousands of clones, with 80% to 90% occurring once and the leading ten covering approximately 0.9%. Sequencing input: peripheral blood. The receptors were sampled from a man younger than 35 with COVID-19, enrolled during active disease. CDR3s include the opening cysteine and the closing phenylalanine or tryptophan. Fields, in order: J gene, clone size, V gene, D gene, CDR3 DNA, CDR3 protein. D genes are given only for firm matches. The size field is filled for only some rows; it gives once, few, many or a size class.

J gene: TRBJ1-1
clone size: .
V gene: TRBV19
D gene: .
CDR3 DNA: TGTGCCAGTTCGACTATTATGAACACTGAAGCTTTCTTT
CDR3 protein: CASSTIMNTEAFF

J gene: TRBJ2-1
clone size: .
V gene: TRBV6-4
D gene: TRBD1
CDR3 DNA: TGTGCCAGCAGTGACTCAGGGGACAGGGACATCAATGAGCAGTTCTTC
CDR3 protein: CASSDSGDRDINEQFF

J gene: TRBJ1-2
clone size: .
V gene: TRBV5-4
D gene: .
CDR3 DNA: TGTGCCAGCAGCAACGGACAGACAGCTAACTATGGCTACACCTTC
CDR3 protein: CASSNGQTANYGYTF

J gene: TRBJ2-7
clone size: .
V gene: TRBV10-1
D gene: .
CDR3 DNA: TGCGCCAGCAGTTTCAGCGCCAATAACGAGCAGTACTTC
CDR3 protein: CASSFSANNEQYF

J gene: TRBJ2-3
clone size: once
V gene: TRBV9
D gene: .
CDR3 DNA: TGTGCCAGCAGCGTAGGGTCTAGCGCGGCAGATACGCAGTATTTT
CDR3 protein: CASSVGSSAADTQYF

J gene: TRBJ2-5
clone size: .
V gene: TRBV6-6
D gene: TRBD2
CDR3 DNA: TGTGCCAGCTGGGGACTAGCGGGCCTACAAGAGACCCAGTACTTC
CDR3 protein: CASWGLAGLQETQYF

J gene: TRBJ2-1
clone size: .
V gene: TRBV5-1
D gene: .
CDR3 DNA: TGCGCCAGCAGCTTCAAAGAGAGTCCCGATGAGCAGTTCTTC
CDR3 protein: CASSFKESPDEQFF

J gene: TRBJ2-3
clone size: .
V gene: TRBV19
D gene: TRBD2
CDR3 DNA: TGTGCCAGTAGTATAGGACTAGCGGCCCCAGATACGCAGTATTTT
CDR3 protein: CASSIGLAAPDTQYF

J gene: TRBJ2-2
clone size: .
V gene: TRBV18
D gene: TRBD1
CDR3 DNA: TGTGCCAGCTCAGATAACAGGGGGACCGGGGAGCTGTTTTTT
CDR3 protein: CASSDNRGTGELFF

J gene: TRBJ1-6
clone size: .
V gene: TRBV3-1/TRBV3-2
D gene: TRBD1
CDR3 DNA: TGTGCCAGCAGCCCCGGGACAGGCCTCTATAATTCACCCCTCCACTTT
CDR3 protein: CASSPGTGLYNSPLHF

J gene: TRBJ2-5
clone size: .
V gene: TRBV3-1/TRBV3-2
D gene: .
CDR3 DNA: TGTGCCAGCAGCCAGGCGGGACGGGCAGGGGGTCCAGAGACCCAGTACTTC
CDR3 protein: CASSQAGRAGGPETQYF

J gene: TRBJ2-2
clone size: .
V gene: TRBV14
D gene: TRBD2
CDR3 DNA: TGTGCCAGCAGCCAAGTTAACCTAGCGGGGGACACCGGGGAGCTGTTTTTT
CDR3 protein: CASSQVNLAGDTGELFF

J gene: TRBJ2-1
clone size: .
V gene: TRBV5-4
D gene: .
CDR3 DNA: TGTGCCAGCAGCCCGCGGGGGCCGGGCGACAATGAGCAGTTCTTC
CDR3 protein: CASSPRGPGDNEQFF